A selection of T cell receptor beta chains follows, all from one sample in a study of shared clonotypes between healthy human individuals. Here immunoSEQ multiplex PCR was the method, and the copy in TCRdb shows in-frame clones only, minus some. Counted here are 2 million to 3 million clones, roughly 92% occurring once; the ten biggest clones make up about 0.13%. Sequenced material: naive CD4+ T cells sorted from blood. These receptors all come from a man between 18 and 29 years old in good health. The CDR3 runs from the conserved cysteine through the conserved F or W. Fields, in order: J gene, clone size, D gene, V gene, CDR3 protein, CDR3 DNA. The D gene is left open where the match is weak. Only some rows state a clone size, as once, few, many or a class for expanded clones.

j_gene: TRBJ2-2; abundance: -; d_gene: -; v_gene: TRBV21-1; CDR3aa: CASSVRRGKNTGELFF; CDR3nt: TGTGCCAGCAGCGTTAGGAGGGGAAAGAACACCGGGGAGCTGTTTTTT
j_gene: TRBJ2-1; abundance: -; d_gene: TRBD2; v_gene: TRBV9; CDR3aa: CASSVSGSSYNEQFF; CDR3nt: TGTGCCAGCAGCGTGAGCGGGAGCTCCTACAATGAGCAGTTCTTC
j_gene: TRBJ2-1; abundance: -; d_gene: TRBD2; v_gene: TRBV5-4; CDR3aa: CASSWGGTSGFSEQFF; CDR3nt: TGTGCCAGCAGCTGGGGTGGGACTAGCGGATTTAGTGAGCAGTTCTTC
j_gene: TRBJ2-7; abundance: once; d_gene: TRBD1; v_gene: TRBV5-6; CDR3aa: CASSFARTGRWVYEQYF; CDR3nt: TGTGCCAGCAGCTTCGCCCGGACAGGAAGGTGGGTCTACGAGCAGTACTTC
j_gene: TRBJ2-7; abundance: -; d_gene: TRBD2; v_gene: TRBV28; CDR3aa: CASSSSVRLAGYSYEQYF; CDR3nt: TGTGCCAGCAGTTCCTCGGTTAGGCTAGCGGGTTACTCCTACGAGCAGTACTTC
j_gene: TRBJ2-5; abundance: -; d_gene: -; v_gene: TRBV7-9; CDR3aa: CASSLFPPGETQYF; CDR3nt: TGTGCCAGCAGCTTATTCCCCCCCGGGGAGACCCAGTACTTC
j_gene: TRBJ1-2; abundance: -; d_gene: TRBD1; v_gene: TRBV7-9; CDR3aa: CASSTLDRTYGYTF; CDR3nt: TGTGCCAGCAGCACACTGGACAGGACCTATGGCTACACCTTC
j_gene: TRBJ1-1; abundance: -; d_gene: -; v_gene: TRBV27; CDR3aa: CASKQGSGGGNTEAFF; CDR3nt: TGTGCCAGCAAGCAAGGGAGTGGGGGAGGGAACACTGAAGCTTTCTTT
j_gene: TRBJ1-1; abundance: -; d_gene: TRBD1; v_gene: TRBV29-1; CDR3aa: CSVRQGSNTEAFF; CDR3nt: TGCAGCGTTCGACAGGGTTCGAACACTGAAGCTTTCTTT
j_gene: TRBJ1-4; abundance: -; d_gene: -; v_gene: TRBV28; CDR3aa: CASSSYGGLNEKLFF; CDR3nt: TGTGCCAGCAGTTCCTACGGGGGGCTTAATGAAAAACTGTTTTTT
j_gene: TRBJ2-3; abundance: -; d_gene: TRBD2; v_gene: TRBV27; CDR3aa: CASSLSPTSGSTDTQYF; CDR3nt: TGTGCCAGCAGTTTATCCCCCACTAGCGGGAGCACAGATACGCAGTATTTT
j_gene: TRBJ2-3; abundance: -; d_gene: -; v_gene: TRBV5-1; CDR3aa: CASSMTSELADTQYF; CDR3nt: TGCGCCAGCAGCATGACTAGTGAGTTAGCAGATACGCAGTATTTT
j_gene: TRBJ1-1; abundance: -; d_gene: TRBD1; v_gene: TRBV7-9; CDR3aa: CASSLSGDSPITEAFF; CDR3nt: TGTGCCAGCAGCTTATCCGGGGACAGCCCAATCACTGAAGCTTTCTTT
j_gene: TRBJ2-3; abundance: -; d_gene: -; v_gene: TRBV6-6; CDR3aa: CASSLYRADTQYF; CDR3nt: TGTGCCAGCAGTCTATACAGGGCAGATACGCAGTATTTT
j_gene: TRBJ1-4; abundance: -; d_gene: -; v_gene: TRBV5-4; CDR3aa: CASSLDPGSEKLFF; CDR3nt: TGTGCCAGCAGCTTGGATCCGGGTTCGGAAAAACTGTTTTTT
j_gene: TRBJ2-4; abundance: -; d_gene: TRBD1; v_gene: TRBV15; CDR3aa: CATSSYTGQAVQYF; CDR3nt: TGTGCCACCAGCAGCTATACCGGACAGGCGGTTCAGTACTTC
j_gene: TRBJ2-7; abundance: -; d_gene: -; v_gene: TRBV7-3; CDR3aa: CASSLATGRSFREQYF; CDR3nt: TGTGCCAGCAGCTTAGCAACGGGACGGTCGTTTCGCGAGCAGTACTTC
j_gene: TRBJ2-5; abundance: -; d_gene: TRBD2; v_gene: TRBV7-9; CDR3aa: CASSLSSGRAGETQYF; CDR3nt: TGTGCCAGCAGCTTATCTAGCGGGAGGGCCGGGGAGACCCAGTACTTC
j_gene: TRBJ2-3; abundance: -; d_gene: -; v_gene: TRBV27; CDR3aa: CASSLTPGTDTQYF; CDR3nt: TGTGCCAGCAGTCTTACCCCGGGCACAGATACGCAGTATTTT
j_gene: TRBJ2-3; abundance: -; d_gene: -; v_gene: TRBV2; CDR3aa: CASSEVVPSQGTQYF; CDR3nt: TGTGCCAGCAGTGAAGTAGTTCCTAGTCAAGGTACGCAGTATTTT
j_gene: TRBJ2-3; abundance: -; d_gene: -; v_gene: TRBV9; CDR3aa: CASSAEGGLVGADTQYF; CDR3nt: TGTGCCAGCAGCGCAGAGGGGGGCCTAGTGGGCGCAGATACGCAGTATTTT
j_gene: TRBJ2-3; abundance: -; d_gene: TRBD2; v_gene: TRBV10-3; CDR3aa: CAISGPREGSGSTDTQYF; CDR3nt: TGTGCCATCAGTGGGCCACGAGAGGGTAGCGGGAGCACAGATACGCAGTATTTT
j_gene: TRBJ1-1; abundance: once; d_gene: -; v_gene: TRBV2; CDR3aa: CASRGRMNTEAFF; CDR3nt: TGTGCCAGCCGGGGCCGGATGAACACTGAAGCTTTCTTT
j_gene: TRBJ2-7; abundance: -; d_gene: -; v_gene: TRBV6-1; CDR3aa: CASSEVGPNYEQYF; CDR3nt: TGTGCCAGCAGTGAAGTTGGCCCCAACTACGAGCAGTACTTC
j_gene: TRBJ1-1; abundance: -; d_gene: TRBD1; v_gene: TRBV5-5; CDR3aa: CASSFTGGRTEAFF; CDR3nt: TGTGCCAGCAGCTTTACAGGGGGCCGCACTGAAGCTTTCTTT
j_gene: TRBJ2-3; abundance: -; d_gene: -; v_gene: TRBV5-1; CDR3aa: CATKQRTGLEDTQYF; CDR3nt: TGCGCCACCAAACAGAGAACGGGTCTTGAGGATACGCAGTATTTT
j_gene: TRBJ2-7; abundance: -; d_gene: -; v_gene: TRBV5-4; CDR3aa: CASSRGQPYEQYF; CDR3nt: TGTGCCAGCAGTCGGGGTCAGCCCTACGAGCAGTACTTC
j_gene: TRBJ2-7; abundance: -; d_gene: TRBD1; v_gene: TRBV5-1; CDR3aa: CASSQGQGGEQYF; CDR3nt: TGCGCCAGCAGCCAAGGACAGGGGGGAGAGCAGTACTTC
j_gene: TRBJ1-5; abundance: -; d_gene: TRBD1; v_gene: TRBV19; CDR3aa: CASSIDWDRGFSNQPQHF; CDR3nt: TGTGCCAGTAGTATAGATTGGGACAGGGGGTTTAGCAATCAGCCCCAGCATTTT
j_gene: TRBJ2-7; abundance: -; d_gene: TRBD2; v_gene: TRBV28; CDR3aa: CASSEGGASGRSEQYF; CDR3nt: TGTGCCAGCAGCGAAGGGGGGGCTAGCGGGAGGTCCGAGCAGTACTTC